This is a list of T cell receptor beta chains from one sample in a study of cytomegalovirus exposure and HLA in healthy donors. Here immunoSEQ multiplex PCR was the method, and the copy in TCRdb shows in-frame clones only, minus some. Among 120,000 to 150,000 clones listed, around three quarters were seen once. The sample comprised PBMCs. The receptors originated from a woman aged 40-49 years in good health and CMV-seropositive. Each CDR3 is given with its conserved first and last residue. D genes are given only for firm matches. Only some rows state a clone size, as once, few, many or a class for expanded clones.

v_call	clone_size	d_call	j_call	cdr3_aa	cdr3_nt
TRBV29-1	NA	TRBD1	TRBJ2-7	CSVGPPDRVYEQYF	TGCAGCGTTGGGCCTCCAGACAGGGTCTACGAGCAGTACTTC
TRBV6-6	NA	NA	TRBJ1-2	CASSYFPGGYTF	TGTGCCAGCAGTTATTTCCCAGGTGGCTACACCTTC
TRBV6-1	few	NA	TRBJ1-5	CASSDPNQPQHF	TGTGCCAGCAGTGACCCAAATCAGCCCCAGCATTTT
TRBV15	NA	TRBD1	TRBJ1-2	CATSSRQGGYGYTF	TGTGCCACCAGCAGCAGACAGGGAGGCTATGGCTACACCTTC
TRBV7-9	NA	TRBD1	TRBJ1-1	CASSQGGTEAFF	TGTGCCAGCAGTCAGGGGGGTACTGAAGCTTTCTTT
TRBV6-1	NA	NA	TRBJ1-5	CASTERQVGNQPQHF	TGTGCCAGCACCGAACGGCAGGTCGGCAATCAGCCCCAGCATTTT
TRBV18	NA	NA	TRBJ2-5	CASSAGSQETQYF	TGTGCCAGCTCAGCCGGGTCCCAAGAGACCCAGTACTTC
TRBV4-1	NA	TRBD1	TRBJ1-5	CASSRTGQGVYSNQPQHF	TGCGCCAGCAGCCGGACGGGACAGGGGGTCTATAGCAATCAGCCCCAGCATTTT
TRBV7-2	few	TRBD1	TRBJ1-1	CASSAPPGQGPFNTEAFF	TGTGCCAGCAGCGCCCCTCCGGGACAGGGGCCTTTCAACACTGAAGCTTTCTTT
TRBV28	NA	NA	TRBJ1-4	CASRLRGVDEKLFF	TGTGCCAGCAGGTTAAGGGGTGTCGATGAAAAACTGTTTTTT
TRBV7-9	NA	TRBD1	TRBJ1-2	CASSRLGQANYGYTF	TGTGCCAGCAGCCGCCTTGGACAGGCTAACTATGGCTACACCTTC
TRBV5-4	once	TRBD1	TRBJ1-2	CASSFPQGGPNIGYTF	TGTGCCAGCAGCTTCCCACAGGGGGGACCCAATATAGGCTACACCTTC
TRBV5-5	NA	NA	TRBJ1-5	CASSLVGALPSQPQHF	TGTGCCAGCAGCTTGGTCGGAGCCCTCCCTTCTCAGCCCCAGCATTTT
TRBV6-1	NA	NA	TRBJ1-1	CASSEAPRTIEAFF	TGTGCCAGCAGTGAAGCGCCGAGGACAATTGAAGCTTTCTTT
TRBV7-6	few	NA	TRBJ1-1	CASSLYPTTEAFF	TGTGCCAGCAGCTTATATCCGACTACTGAAGCTTTCTTT
TRBV6-5	NA	NA	TRBJ1-2	CASSTQQGRNYGYTF	TGTGCCAGCAGCACCCAACAGGGAAGAAACTATGGCTACACCTTC
TRBV18	NA	NA	TRBJ2-3	CASSPLPSTDTQYF	TGTGCCAGCTCACCTCTCCCGAGCACAGATACGCAGTATTTT
TRBV6-5	NA	NA	TRBJ1-1	CASGDRYNTEAFF	TGTGCCAGCGGCGACAGATATAACACTGAAGCTTTCTTT
TRBV7-6	NA	TRBD2	TRBJ2-2	CASSLDKRGLKTGELFF	TGTGCCAGCAGCTTAGACAAGCGGGGGCTAAAAACCGGGGAGCTGTTTTTT
TRBV5-1	NA	NA	TRBJ2-3	CASSLDGVMADTQYF	TGCGCCAGCAGCCTAGACGGGGTCATGGCAGATACGCAGTATTTT
TRBV6-4	NA	NA	TRBJ1-3	CASSRGLGNTIYF	TGTGCCAGCAGCAGGGGTCTTGGAAACACCATATATTTT
TRBV15	NA	NA	TRBJ2-1	CATSRKRGSEQFF	TGTGCCACCAGCAGAAAAAGAGGCAGTGAGCAGTTCTTC
TRBV6-1	NA	NA	TRBJ1-2	CATTVGGASTRGYTF	TGTGCCACAACAGTAGGGGGGGCTTCAACTCGGGGCTACACCTTC
TRBV9	NA	NA	TRBJ1-2	CASSPRWGVVHGYTF	TGTGCCAGCAGCCCACGCTGGGGCGTCGTTCATGGCTACACCTTC
TRBV2	NA	NA	TRBJ2-2	CASSETGIPGELFF	TGTGCCAGCAGTGAAACAGGGATTCCCGGGGAGCTGTTTTTT
TRBV29-1	few	NA	TRBJ2-1	CSVEAVISGSSYNEQFF	TGCAGCGTTGAGGCTGTAATTAGCGGATCCTCCTACAATGAGCAGTTCTTC
TRBV13	NA	NA	TRBJ1-2	CASSLGGQLYTF	TGTGCCAGCAGCTTAGGCGGACAGCTCTACACCTTC
TRBV4-1	NA	NA	TRBJ1-1	CASSPLPAGSEAFF	TGCGCCAGCAGCCCTCTCCCGGCGGGTAGTGAAGCTTTCTTT
TRBV7-2	NA	TRBD1	TRBJ2-7	CASSRDRGNSYEQYF	TGTGCCAGCAGCCGTGACAGGGGCAACTCCTACGAGCAGTACTTC